This TCR beta chain appears in the sequencing data of a study of blood T cell repertoires in COVID-19. Study context: The cDNA or gDNA used as material had been derived from T cells, B-cell-depleted T cells, or PBMCs.

Profiled with immunoSEQ multiplex PCR; TCRdb holds only in-frame clones, not every one. Of 120,000 or so clones detected, around two thirds appear once; the ten largest clones hold roughly 2.2%. CDR3 length: 14 residues. V was shortened by 5 bases and J by 2 bases, with 12 bases between the two germline ends. Germline V gives CDR1 LNHDA, CDR2 SQIVND (reference sequence). The sequence came from a woman aged 70-85 years with acute or convalescent COVID-19. The J gene is TRBJ1-2, the V gene TRBV19, with D perhaps TRBD1 (6 bases). The sequencing input was peripheral blood. The DNA for the CDR3 is TGTGCCAGTAGTCTGTCGGGACAAAACTATGGCTACACCTTC. It is translated as CASSLSGQNYGYTF.